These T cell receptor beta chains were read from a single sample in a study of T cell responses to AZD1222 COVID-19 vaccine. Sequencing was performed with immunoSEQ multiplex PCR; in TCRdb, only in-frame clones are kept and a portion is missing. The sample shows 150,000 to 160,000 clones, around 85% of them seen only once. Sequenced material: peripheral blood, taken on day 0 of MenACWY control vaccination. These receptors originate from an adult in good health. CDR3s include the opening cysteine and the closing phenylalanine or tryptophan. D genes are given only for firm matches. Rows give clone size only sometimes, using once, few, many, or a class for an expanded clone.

CDR3 protein: CASSFGQGANGYTF; CDR3 DNA: TGTGCCAGCAGCTTCGGACAGGGGGCGAATGGCTACACCTTC; J gene: TRBJ1-2; D gene: TRBD1; V gene: TRBV7-9; clone size: few; CDR3 length: 14
CDR3 protein: CASSPGTDAYEQYF; CDR3 DNA: TGTGCCAGCAGTCCCGGGACAGACGCCTACGAGCAGTACTTC; J gene: TRBJ2-7; D gene: TRBD1; V gene: TRBV6-5; clone size: NA; CDR3 length: 14
CDR3 protein: CASSIEETQYF; CDR3 DNA: TGTGCCAGTAGTATTGAGGAGACCCAGTACTTC; J gene: TRBJ2-5; D gene: NA; V gene: TRBV19; clone size: few; CDR3 length: 11
CDR3 protein: CASSPASGGEQYF; CDR3 DNA: TGTGCCAGCAGCCCAGCGTCCGGGGGGGAGCAGTACTTC; J gene: TRBJ2-7; D gene: TRBD2; V gene: TRBV7-9; clone size: NA; CDR3 length: 13
CDR3 protein: CASSLHPQRGNEQFF; CDR3 DNA: TGTGCCAGCTCACTACATCCACAAAGGGGTAATGAGCAGTTCTTC; J gene: TRBJ2-1; D gene: NA; V gene: TRBV18; clone size: NA; CDR3 length: 15
CDR3 protein: CASSVDTNYGYTF; CDR3 DNA: TGTGCCAGCAGCGTTGACACCAACTATGGCTACACCTTC; J gene: TRBJ1-2; D gene: NA; V gene: TRBV6-5; clone size: NA; CDR3 length: 13
CDR3 protein: CASSYSEGYNEQFF; CDR3 DNA: TGTGCCAGCAGTTACTCGGAAGGTTACAATGAGCAGTTCTTC; J gene: TRBJ2-1; D gene: NA; V gene: TRBV6-6; clone size: NA; CDR3 length: 14
CDR3 protein: CASTRGTGGQNIQYF; CDR3 DNA: TGTGCCAGCACCAGAGGTACAGGAGGCCAAAACATTCAGTACTTC; J gene: TRBJ2-4; D gene: NA; V gene: TRBV2; clone size: NA; CDR3 length: 15
CDR3 protein: CASRPTGLEKLDTQYF; CDR3 DNA: TGCGCCAGCCGTCCCACCGGCCTGGAAAAGTTAGATACGCAGTATTTT; J gene: TRBJ2-3; D gene: NA; V gene: TRBV5-1; clone size: NA; CDR3 length: 16
CDR3 protein: CASSSGQQNYGYTF; CDR3 DNA: TGTGCCAGCAGCTCCGGACAGCAGAACTATGGCTACACCTTC; J gene: TRBJ1-2; D gene: NA; V gene: TRBV5-4; clone size: NA; CDR3 length: 14
CDR3 protein: CASSRATGSPHFKREKLFF; CDR3 DNA: TGTGCCAGTAGTCGGGCCACCGGGTCCCCTCACTTTAAGCGTGAAAAACTGTTTTTT; J gene: TRBJ1-4; D gene: NA; V gene: TRBV19; clone size: NA; CDR3 length: 19
CDR3 protein: CASSFGTSGEQFF; CDR3 DNA: TGTGCCAGCAGTTTCGGGACAAGCGGTGAGCAGTTCTTC; J gene: TRBJ2-1; D gene: NA; V gene: TRBV28; clone size: once; CDR3 length: 13
CDR3 protein: CASRLNPGNTIYF; CDR3 DNA: TGTGCCAGCCGACTCAACCCTGGAAACACCATATATTTT; J gene: TRBJ1-3; D gene: NA; V gene: TRBV6-5; clone size: NA; CDR3 length: 13
CDR3 protein: CASSPIVKGTEAFF; CDR3 DNA: TGTGCCAGCTCACCCATAGTGAAGGGCACTGAAGCTTTCTTT; J gene: TRBJ1-1; D gene: NA; V gene: TRBV18; clone size: NA; CDR3 length: 14
CDR3 protein: CASSAGGDSYGYTF; CDR3 DNA: TGTGCCAGCAGCGCCGGAGGGGACAGCTATGGCTACACCTTC; J gene: TRBJ1-2; D gene: TRBD1; V gene: TRBV6-4; clone size: NA; CDR3 length: 14
CDR3 protein: CASSVGSGFSYEQYF; CDR3 DNA: TGTGCCAGCAGCGTAGGGTCGGGATTCTCCTACGAGCAGTACTTC; J gene: TRBJ2-7; D gene: NA; V gene: TRBV9; clone size: once; CDR3 length: 15
CDR3 protein: CASSPGSGRIISAQNEQFF; CDR3 DNA: TGTGCCAGCAGCCCCGGGAGCGGGAGGATTATTTCGGCTCAAAATGAGCAGTTCTTC; J gene: TRBJ2-1; D gene: TRBD2; V gene: TRBV6-2/TRBV6-3; clone size: NA; CDR3 length: 19
CDR3 protein: CASSLQTGNYQPQHF; CDR3 DNA: TGTGCCAGCAGCTTACAAACAGGGAATTATCAGCCCCAGCATTTT; J gene: TRBJ1-5; D gene: NA; V gene: TRBV7-6; clone size: NA; CDR3 length: 15
CDR3 protein: CASSASGAYNEQFF; CDR3 DNA: TGTGCCAGCAGCGCGTCCGGGGCCTACAATGAGCAGTTCTTC; J gene: TRBJ2-1; D gene: NA; V gene: TRBV9; clone size: NA; CDR3 length: 14
CDR3 protein: CASSSYRGRNYGYTF; CDR3 DNA: TGTGCCAGCAGCAGCTACAGGGGGCGCAATTATGGCTACACCTTC; J gene: TRBJ1-2; D gene: TRBD1; V gene: TRBV11-2; clone size: NA; CDR3 length: 15
CDR3 protein: CASSQDHHSGNTIYF; CDR3 DNA: TGCGCCAGCAGCCAAGATCATCATTCTGGAAACACCATATATTTT; J gene: TRBJ1-3; D gene: NA; V gene: TRBV4-3; clone size: NA; CDR3 length: 15
CDR3 protein: CASGRAVTDTQYF; CDR3 DNA: TGTGCCAGCGGGCGGGCTGTCACAGATACGCAGTATTTT; J gene: TRBJ2-3; D gene: NA; V gene: TRBV9; clone size: NA; CDR3 length: 13
CDR3 protein: CASSYSSRPGNQPQHF; CDR3 DNA: TGTGCCAGCAGTTACTCTTCAAGGCCTGGCAATCAGCCCCAGCATTTT; J gene: TRBJ1-5; D gene: NA; V gene: TRBV6-5; clone size: NA; CDR3 length: 16
CDR3 protein: CASSQTSGGETQYF; CDR3 DNA: TGTGCCAGCAGTCAAACTAGCGGTGGGGAGACCCAGTACTTC; J gene: TRBJ2-5; D gene: TRBD2; V gene: TRBV5-4; clone size: NA; CDR3 length: 14
CDR3 protein: CASRETGELFF; CDR3 DNA: TGTGCCAGCAGGGAGACCGGGGAGCTGTTTTTT; J gene: TRBJ2-2; D gene: NA; V gene: TRBV2; clone size: NA; CDR3 length: 11
CDR3 protein: CASSPTPRKDSPLHF; CDR3 DNA: TGTGCCAGCAGCCCCACCCCCAGAAAAGATTCACCCCTCCACTTT; J gene: TRBJ1-6; D gene: NA; V gene: TRBV5-4; clone size: NA; CDR3 length: 15
CDR3 protein: CASRDGLDNQPQHF; CDR3 DNA: TGCGCCAGCAGGGACGGGCTGGACAATCAGCCCCAGCATTTT; J gene: TRBJ1-5; D gene: NA; V gene: TRBV10-1; clone size: NA; CDR3 length: 14
CDR3 protein: CASRLDPQETQYF; CDR3 DNA: TGCGCCAGCAGGCTGGACCCGCAAGAGACCCAGTACTTC; J gene: TRBJ2-5; D gene: NA; V gene: TRBV5-1; clone size: NA; CDR3 length: 13
CDR3 protein: CASRGGFGQSPLHF; CDR3 DNA: TGTGCCAGCAGGGGGGGGTTCGGGCAATCACCCCTCCACTTT; J gene: TRBJ1-6; D gene: NA; V gene: TRBV27; clone size: NA; CDR3 length: 14
CDR3 protein: CATSTNREVDQPQHF; CDR3 DNA: TGTGCCACCAGCACAAATCGGGAGGTGGATCAGCCCCAGCATTTT; J gene: TRBJ1-5; D gene: NA; V gene: TRBV24-1; clone size: once; CDR3 length: 15
CDR3 protein: CASSRHGGEGSSYNSPLHF; CDR3 DNA: TGTGCCAGCAGCCGACATGGCGGGGAGGGAAGCTCCTATAATTCACCCCTCCACTTT; J gene: TRBJ1-6; D gene: NA; V gene: TRBV21-1; clone size: NA; CDR3 length: 19
CDR3 protein: CASSQVRDSGELFF; CDR3 DNA: TGTGCCAGCAGCCAAGTTCGGGACTCCGGGGAGCTGTTTTTT; J gene: TRBJ2-2; D gene: NA; V gene: TRBV14; clone size: NA; CDR3 length: 14
CDR3 protein: CASSEAGDRIFRGNTIYF; CDR3 DNA: TGTGCCAGCAGTGAAGCTGGAGACAGGATCTTTCGAGGGAACACCATATATTTT; J gene: TRBJ1-3; D gene: NA; V gene: TRBV6-1; clone size: few; CDR3 length: 18
CDR3 protein: CASRRTSGSSEQYF; CDR3 DNA: TGTGCCAGCAGACGGACTAGCGGGAGCTCCGAGCAGTACTTC; J gene: TRBJ2-7; D gene: TRBD2; V gene: TRBV27; clone size: few; CDR3 length: 14
CDR3 protein: CSGVNTEAFF; CDR3 DNA: TGCAGCGGAGTAAACACTGAAGCTTTCTTT; J gene: TRBJ1-1; D gene: NA; V gene: TRBV29-1; clone size: NA; CDR3 length: 10
CDR3 protein: CAISPTGGEQFF; CDR3 DNA: TGTGCCATCAGCCCGACAGGGGGGGAGCAGTTCTTC; J gene: TRBJ2-1; D gene: TRBD1; V gene: TRBV10-3; clone size: NA; CDR3 length: 12
CDR3 protein: CASSPVGSSGYNEQFF; CDR3 DNA: TGTGCCAGCAGCCCGGTGGGAAGCTCAGGTTACAATGAGCAGTTCTTC; J gene: TRBJ2-1; D gene: NA; V gene: TRBV7-2; clone size: NA; CDR3 length: 16
CDR3 protein: CASSAQGGTEAFF; CDR3 DNA: TGTGCCAGCAGTGCACAGGGTGGGACTGAAGCTTTCTTT; J gene: TRBJ1-1; D gene: NA; V gene: TRBV12-3/TRBV12-4; clone size: NA; CDR3 length: 13
CDR3 protein: CASSLGRGEEQFF; CDR3 DNA: TGCGCCAGCAGCTTGGGTAGGGGGGAGGAGCAGTTCTTC; J gene: TRBJ2-1; D gene: NA; V gene: TRBV5-1; clone size: NA; CDR3 length: 13
CDR3 protein: CASSLLGSSYNSPLHF; CDR3 DNA: TGTGCCAGCAGTTTACTGGGGAGCTCCTATAATTCACCCCTCCACTTT; J gene: TRBJ1-6; D gene: NA; V gene: TRBV27; clone size: NA; CDR3 length: 16
CDR3 protein: CASSQNLGRSNQFSSQHF; CDR3 DNA: TGTGCCAGCAGCCAGAACCTTGGACGGAGCAATCAGTTTAGTTCCCAGCATTTT; J gene: TRBJ1-5; D gene: NA; V gene: TRBV4-2; clone size: NA; CDR3 length: 18
CDR3 protein: CASSMRTGEGTGELFF; CDR3 DNA: TGTGCCAGTAGTATGAGGACAGGCGAGGGCACCGGGGAGCTGTTTTTT; J gene: TRBJ2-2; D gene: TRBD1; V gene: TRBV19; clone size: NA; CDR3 length: 16
CDR3 protein: CARSTDRDSNEPSTDTQYF; CDR3 DNA: TGTGCCAGAAGCACCGACCGGGACTCAAATGAACCTAGCACAGATACGCAGTATTTT; J gene: TRBJ2-3; D gene: NA; V gene: TRBV5-3; clone size: NA; CDR3 length: 19
CDR3 protein: CASSILGEDEQYF; CDR3 DNA: TGTGCCAGTAGTATATTAGGCGAGGACGAGCAGTACTTC; J gene: TRBJ2-7; D gene: NA; V gene: TRBV19; clone size: NA; CDR3 length: 13
CDR3 protein: CASDRQVNQPQHF; CDR3 DNA: TGTGCCAGCGACAGGCAAGTCAATCAGCCCCAGCATTTT; J gene: TRBJ1-5; D gene: NA; V gene: TRBV2; clone size: once; CDR3 length: 13
CDR3 protein: CASSSHPNTEAFF; CDR3 DNA: TGTGCCAGCAGCTCCCACCCGAACACTGAAGCTTTCTTT; J gene: TRBJ1-1; D gene: NA; V gene: TRBV7-2; clone size: NA; CDR3 length: 13
CDR3 protein: CASSQGQGGTEAFF; CDR3 DNA: TGCGCCAGCAGCCAAGGGCAGGGAGGAACTGAAGCTTTCTTT; J gene: TRBJ1-1; D gene: NA; V gene: TRBV4-1; clone size: NA; CDR3 length: 14
CDR3 protein: CASSQVKNPRKYGYTF; CDR3 DNA: TGTGCCAGCAGCCAAGTAAAGAACCCAAGAAAATATGGCTACACCTTC; J gene: TRBJ1-2; D gene: NA; V gene: TRBV3-1/TRBV3-2; clone size: NA; CDR3 length: 16
CDR3 protein: CASSPLLAGVYNEQFF; CDR3 DNA: TGTGCCAGCAGCCCTCTCTTAGCGGGAGTCTACAATGAGCAGTTCTTC; J gene: TRBJ2-1; D gene: TRBD2; V gene: TRBV11-1; clone size: few; CDR3 length: 16
CDR3 protein: CASSEARGQLNEKLFF; CDR3 DNA: TGTGCCAGCAGTGAAGCGCGAGGACAGCTTAATGAAAAACTGTTTTTT; J gene: TRBJ1-4; D gene: NA; V gene: TRBV2; clone size: NA; CDR3 length: 16
CDR3 protein: CASSSTTDRGSEQYF; CDR3 DNA: TGCGCCAGCAGCTCTACTACGGACAGGGGGAGCGAGCAGTACTTC; J gene: TRBJ2-7; D gene: TRBD1; V gene: TRBV5-1; clone size: NA; CDR3 length: 15
CDR3 protein: CASRQTPQRNTIYF; CDR3 DNA: TGTGCCAGCAGGCAGACCCCGCAGAGAAACACCATATATTTT; J gene: TRBJ1-3; D gene: NA; V gene: TRBV6-5; clone size: few; CDR3 length: 14
CDR3 protein: CASSKWDRGRDTEAFF; CDR3 DNA: TGTGCCAGCAGTAAATGGGACAGGGGGAGGGACACTGAAGCTTTCTTT; J gene: TRBJ1-1; D gene: TRBD1; V gene: TRBV27; clone size: NA; CDR3 length: 16